What follows are 21 T cell receptor beta chains derived from one specimen sequenced in a study of Graves' ophthalmopathy and Graves' hyperthyroidism. Transcripts of RNA were the source for amplifying TCR beta CDR3 regions. The first round was an RT-PCR with HTBI primers, and the second round was a multiplex PCR. MiXCR, run by TCRdb on the multiplex PCR reads, gives a single entry per CDR3 protein. The data show more than 550,000 distinct CDR3 sequences, just over 40% seen once. What was sequenced was peripheral blood. The receptor set was obtained from an adult man with Graves' ophthalmopathy.

The J gene is TRBJ1-6, the V gene TRBV10-2; maybe TRBD1 (5 bases). The CDR3 consists of 13 residues. Germline assignment: CDR1 WSHSY and CDR2 SAAADI. V was pared by 8 bases and J by 6 bases, with 11 bases between. CDR3 nucleotides: TGCGCCAGCTTTCCGGGGCCTAATTCACCCCTCCACTTT. Amino acid sequence: CASFPGPNSPLHF.

V gene TRBV29-1 combines with J gene TRBJ2-7, with 9 nucleotides matching TRBD1. With V trimmed by 0 bases and J by 5 bases, 5 bases remained unmatched. CDR3 length: 14 residues. Germline V lookup: CDR1 SQVTM, CDR2 ANQGSEA. CDR3 in amino acids: CSVEDWTGDHEQYF. The DNA of the CDR3 is TGCAGCGTTGAAGACTGGACAGGGGACCACGAGCAGTACTTC.

This clonotype was seen a few times. This chain connects TRBV4-1 to TRBJ2-7; possible D gene TRBD2, 6 bases. This CDR3 has 15 residues. V dropped 1 base and J dropped 3 bases, with 13 bases sitting between them. Germline lookup yields CDR1 MGHRA and CDR2 YSYEKL. CDR3 DNA: TGCGCCAGCAGCCAAGTGGGCCTAGCGAACTACGAGCAGTACTTC. Encoded protein: CASSQVGLANYEQYF.

This clonotype was picked up many times. The genes are TRBV6-6 and TRBJ2-6; no clear D. Deletions cut 2 bases from V and 0 bases from J, with 8 bases between. In germline, CDR1 is MNHNY, CDR2 SVGAGI (reference sequence). The CDR3 is 16 residues long. This chain's CDR3 is CASSYRYNSGANVLTF. The CDR3 coding sequence is TGTGCCAGCAGTTACAGGTACAACTCTGGGGCCAACGTCCTGACTTTC.

V is TRBV13 and J is TRBJ2-2; 8 bases agree with TRBD2. The length of the CDR3 is 16 residues. The germline gives CDR1 PRHDT, CDR2 FYEKMQ (reference sequence). J lost 6 bases, V lost 3 bases, and 9 bases had no gene match. The CDR3 loop reads CASSFPSGSGAGELFF. The CDR3 DNA reads as TGTGCCAGCAGCTTCCCGAGCGGGAGCGGAGCCGGGGAGCTGTTTTTT.

This chain joins TRBV10-3 and TRBJ1-5; TRBD1 matches at 9 bases. The CDR3 runs to 17 residues. V shed 6 bases and J 0 bases; nucleotides not matched to a gene: 9. Germline V gene data show CDR1 as ENHRY and CDR2 as SYGVKD. The CDR3 DNA sequence: TGTGCCATCAGCCGGGACAGGGAGGGGTATAGCAATCAGCCCCAGCATTTT. Translation: CAISRDREGYSNQPQHF.

This clonotype was seen only a few times. The chain has TRBV5-4 and TRBJ2-5; D unresolved. With 4 bases removed from V and 1 base from J, the gap between germline ends came to 17 bases. CDR1 and CDR2 (germline): SGHNT, YYREEE (reference sequence). This CDR3 region has 16 residues. CDR3 sequence (DNA): TGTGCCAGCAGCCCCTTGCCCAGTCACTCCCAAGAGACCCAGTACTTC. It is translated as CASSPLPSHSQETQYF.

The V call is TRBV25-1, the J call TRBJ1-4, with no clear D. Trimming left V 11 bases short and J 4 bases short, with 20 bases between. Germline V lookup: CDR1 MGHDK, CDR2 SYGVNS. This CDR3 region has 15 residues. In DNA, the CDR3 is TGTGCCTGGAGTGTAGGGAATCCACTTAATGAAAAACTGTTTTTT. It codes for CAWSVGNPLNEKLFF.

The J gene is TRBJ2-7, the V gene TRBV29-1; 12 bases match TRBD2. The CDR3 covers 14 residues. Germline loops: CDR1 SQVTM, CDR2 ANQGSEA. V trimming: 4 bases; J trimming: 4 bases; junction bases outside the gene matches: 5. In DNA form, the CDR3 reads TGCAGCGTTGCTCTAGCGGGAGGGCCTTACGAGCAGTACTTC. Translation: CSVALAGGPYEQYF.

The genes are TRBV25-1 and TRBJ2-5, with 9 bases aligning to TRBD2. The CDR3 totals 17 residues. Germline CDR1 MGHDK, CDR2 SYGVNS. The V and J ends lost 3 bases and 5 bases, in that order; junction bases with no gene match: 13. CDR3 DNA: TGTGCCAGCAGTGATGAACCACACAGCGGGGGGAGGGAGACCCAGTACTTC. Translated: CASSDEPHSGGRETQYF.

This clonotype has ten or more counts. V is TRBV19 and J is TRBJ2-5; no clear D gene. V shed 9 bases and J shed 3 bases, with 14 bases lying between them. Germline V gene sequence: CDR1 LNHDA, CDR2 SQIVND (reference sequence). The CDR3 is made up of 13 amino acids. This CDR3 is CARRLEHKETQYF. As DNA, the CDR3 is TGTGCCAGAAGACTCGAGCACAAAGAGACCCAGTACTTC.

This clonotype was observed at least ten times. J is TRBJ2-5 and V is TRBV7-6, with D uncertain. Germline V lookup: CDR1 SGHVS, CDR2 FNYEAQ. CDR3 length: 15 residues. The V and J ends lost 0 bases and 1 base respectively, with 9 bases between them. CDR3 DNA: TGTGCCAGCAGCTTAGCGTCAGGCGCCCAAGAGACCCAGTACTTC. Protein product: CASSLASGAQETQYF.

With regard to this clonotype: A read error is possible here, since a much larger clone lies one base away. This CDR3 is CASSGGETDTQYF. The CDR3 DNA follows: TGTGCCAGCAGTGGGGGAGAAACAGATACGCAGTATTTT. V and J are TRBV25-1 and TRBJ2-3; perhaps TRBD2 as D (5 bases). Trimming cost V 4 bases and J 3 bases, with 8 bases left between them. The CDR3 consists of 13 residues. In germline, CDR1 is MGHDK, CDR2 SYGVNS.

V usage is TRBV9 and J usage is TRBJ1-2; 7 bases fit TRBD1. V shed 1 base and J 2 bases; nucleotides not matched to a gene: 2. Germline CDR1 SGDLS, CDR2 YYNGEE. The CDR3 length is 14 residues. The chain's CDR3 is CASSVQQGNYGYTF. CDR3 coding DNA: TGTGCCAGCAGCGTACAACAGGGGAACTATGGCTACACCTTC.

As to this clonotype: A much larger clone lies a single base off, so this may be a read error. The CDR3 end shows no conserved phenylalanine or tryptophan, and so a read error is likely. The genes are TRBV7-9 and TRBJ2-7; 7 bases agree with TRBD1. The CDR3 runs 14 residues. V lost 6 bases to trimming and J lost 2 bases; unmatched junction nucleotides: 7. Germline V CDR1 and CDR2: SEHNR, FQNEAQ (reference sequence). Here the CDR3 reads CASRSQGLPYEQYL. Here the CDR3 DNA reads TGTGCCAGCAGATCACAGGGGCTCCCCTACGAGCAGTACCTC.

This clonotype appeared a single time. A read error may be the cause here, since a much bigger clone is one base away. This rearrangement joins TRBV5-1 to TRBJ1-4, with D unresolved. CDR3 length: 15 residues. V gave up 1 base and J gave up 4 bases, with 11 bases separating them. Germline CDR1 SGHRS, CDR2 YFSETQ. The CDR3 sequence is CASSLREPLNEKLFF. CDR3 sequence (DNA): TGCGCCAGCAGCTTGCGGGAGCCGCTTAATGAAAAACTGTTTTTT.

This chain connects TRBV6-5 to TRBJ2-5, with D perhaps given as TRBD1 or TRBD2 (5 bases each). Germline CDR1 reads MNHEY; CDR2 reads SVGAGI. CDR3 length: 13 residues. Trimming removed 5 bases at V and 4 bases at J, with 11 bases between. Written as DNA, the CDR3 is TGTGCCAGCAGTGAGGGGTCGAGAGAGACCCAGTACTTC. It codes for CASSEGSRETQYF.

The rearrangement uses TRBV7-2 and TRBJ2-7, with 11 positions matching TRBD2. The trim removed 1 base at V and 9 bases at J, leaving 11 bases unmatched. Germline V gene data show CDR1 as SGHTA and CDR2 as FQGNSA. CDR3 length: 16 residues. In DNA, the CDR3 is TGTGCCAGCAGCTTAGAGAGTAGCGGGGGGGCCTCTACGCAGTACTTC. Translation: CASSLESSGGASTQYF.

This rearrangement joins TRBV2 to TRBJ2-5, with D perhaps TRBD1 (5 bases). The V gene's germline CDR1 is SNHLY and CDR2 FYNNEI. This CDR3 comprises 10 residues. This CDR3 is CAQVQKTQYF. CDR3 sequence (DNA): TGTGCACAGGTACAAAAGACCCAGTACTTC.

This clonotype appeared many times. The chain couples TRBV7-9 to TRBJ2-7, with TRBD1 matching over 7 bases. The ends lost 3 bases at V and 2 bases at J; junction bases unmatched: 4. This CDR3 region has 14 residues. CDR1 is SEHNR, CDR2 FQNEAQ, per germline (reference sequence). CDR3: CASSFIGTAYEQYF. CDR3 DNA sequence: TGTGCCAGCAGCTTTATCGGGACAGCCTACGAGCAGTACTTC.

This clonotype was detected ten times or more. The chain carries TRBV20-1 and TRBJ2-7; D not resolved. The germline V gene encodes CDR1 DFQATT and CDR2 SNEGSKA (reference sequence). Trimming took 3 bases from V and 1 from J, leaving 10 bases between them. CDR3 length: 13 residues. CDR3 amino acids: CSASAFQSYEQYF. CDR3 DNA sequence: TGCAGTGCTAGCGCTTTCCAATCCTACGAGCAGTACTTC.